The clone carrying this T cell receptor (beta chain) was detected only a few times. Distinct nucleotide sequences in the sample also encode this CDR3. In the original processing: Nucleated cell counts were estimated from reference gene primer amplification. The assay was immunoSEQ multiplex PCR, and TCRdb's table has in-frame clones only and misses some. That table is the source of V, J and clone size, and D and trimming were worked out from the DNA. The table shows about half a million clones, with 80% to 90% occurring only once. The data were obtained in a study of blood T cell repertoires in COVID-19. On the study more broadly: T cells, B-cell-depleted T cells, or PBMCs supplied cDNA or gDNA.

Per the germline V gene, CDR1 is MDHEN and CDR2 is SYDVKM. The CDR3 spans 12 residues. V was cut by 6 bases and J by 4 bases, with 7 bases left in between. The rearrangement uses TRBV28 and TRBJ1-5; D is uncertain. The sequencing input was peripheral blood. The source of this sequence is a human donor in a cohort sampled during active COVID-19. The DNA for the CDR3 is TGTGCCAGCAGACTGGTGAATCAGCCCCAGCATTTT. This codes for CASRLVNQPQHF.